The present T cell receptor beta chain was sequenced within a study of CD8+ T cells in alopecia areata. As concerns this clone: Antigen specificity is unknown.

Noted treatment: oral pan-JAK inhibitor, 5-10 mg twice daily. Alopecia areata patients provided lesional scalp punch biopsies and peripheral blood, both collected for the study. As the sequencing template, cDNA was produced by extracting RNA and reverse transcribing it. Measured with immunoSEQ multiplex PCR; TCRdb has only the in-frame clones, and not every one. The table shows some 200,000 clones, with 58% occurring only once. General study points: Affected scalp, especially in alopecia totalis/universalis, had a higher clonality than normal scalp did.

The sequence was obtained from a human donor with alopecia areata. Here the sequenced sample was CD4+ T cells sorted from blood, taken at week 24, from a patient treated with tofacitinib.

In DNA form, the CDR3 reads TGTGCCAGCAGCCGGACTACGGGAGGCTACACCTTC. Its translation: CASSRTTGGYTF. The V gene is TRBV27, the J gene TRBJ1-2; D ambiguous. CDR1 and CDR2 (germline): MNHEY, SMNVEV (reference sequence). The CDR3 has 12 amino acids. The ends were cut back, 6 bases at V and 8 bases at J, with 13 bases in the middle.